Presented here are 15 T cell receptor beta chains from one specimen sequenced in a study of blood T cell repertoires in COVID-19. Profiling relied on immunoSEQ multiplex PCR, and the TCRdb table lists in-frame clones only, not all of them. This sample has some 180,000 clones, with 83% found just once. The sample consisted of peripheral blood. The receptors come from a woman of 80 years or more with acute or convalescent COVID-19.

The chain links TRBV2 to TRBJ1-5; TRBD1 agrees at 7 bases. The CDR3 is 13 residues long. Germline V gene data show CDR1 as SNHLY and CDR2 as FYNNEI. J was trimmed by 5 bases and V by 6 bases; bases with no gene match: 4. The CDR3 loop reads CASRQTGYQPQHF. Here the CDR3 DNA reads TGTGCCAGCAGGCAGACAGGGTATCAGCCCCAGCATTTT.

The rearrangement uses TRBV4-3 and TRBJ2-1; 12 bases fit TRBD2. Germline-derived CDR1 and CDR2 are LGHNA and YSLEER. The CDR3 has 15 residues. The junction had 9 bases not matched to a gene; V was cut back by 1 base and J by 14 bases. Written as DNA, the CDR3 is TGCGCCAGCAGCCAAGGCCTCCTAGCGGGAGGGAAAGAGTTCTTC. Translating it yields CASSQGLLAGGKEFF.

This chain joins TRBV7-9 and TRBJ2-5, with D maybe TRBD1 (6 bases). With 1 base removed from V and 5 bases from J, the gap between germline ends came to 14 bases. The CDR3 is made up of 15 amino acids. Germline CDR1 reads SEHNR; CDR2 reads FQNEAQ (reference sequence). The CDR3 coding sequence is TGTGCCAGCAGCTTAGGGCCAACAGGGATGGAGACCCAGTACTTC. It specifies CASSLGPTGMETQYF.

DNA for the CDR3: TGCGCCAGCAGCCCAGGAGGGACAGGGGAGGGCTACACCTTC. This encodes CASSPGGTGEGYTF. The rearrangement links TRBV5-1 to TRBJ1-2; 10 bases agree with TRBD1. Germline values: CDR1 SGHRS, CDR2 YFSETQ. The CDR3 consists of 14 residues. Unmatched junction bases numbered 8, after V lost 4 bases and J lost 8 bases. The full variable domain, its missing parts supplied by reference TRBV5-1 and TRBJ1-2, is KAGVTQTPRYLIKTRGQQVTLSCSPISGHRSVSWYQQTPGQGLQFLFEYFSETQRNKGNFPGRFSGRQFSNSRSEMNVSTLELGDSALYLCASSPGGTGEGYTFGSGTRLTVV.

The J gene is TRBJ2-1, the V gene TRBV5-5; 10 bases are shared with TRBD2. Germline lookup yields CDR1 SGHKS and CDR2 YYEKEE (reference sequence). The CDR3 is 16 amino acids. V gave up 6 bases and J gave up 7 bases; unmatched junction bases: 13. Written as DNA, the CDR3 is TGTGCCAGCAACCCTCCCCTAGCGGGAGCCTTTAATGAGCAGTTCTTC. Protein sequence: CASNPPLAGAFNEQFF.

The chain has TRBV5-1 and TRBJ2-7; D possibly corresponds to TRBD2 (6 bases). Looked up from germline, CDR1 is SGHRS and CDR2 is YFSETQ. CDR3 size: 15 residues. V gave up 4 bases and J gave up 3 bases, with 17 bases separating them. The CDR3 region is CASSPSGGMGYEQYF. CDR3 DNA sequence: TGCGCCAGCAGCCCGAGTGGGGGGATGGGCTACGAGCAGTACTTC. Filled out from reference TRBV5-1 and TRBJ2-7, the complete variable domain reads KAGVTQTPRYLIKTRGQQVTLSCSPISGHRSVSWYQQTPGQGLQFLFEYFSETQRNKGNFPGRFSGRQFSNSRSEMNVSTLELGDSALYLCASSPSGGMGYEQYFGPGTRLTVT.

This sequence joins TRBV5-1 and TRBJ2-7, with 9 bases lining up with TRBD1. V lost 4 bases, J lost 7 bases, and 15 bases stayed unmatched. The CDR3 extends over 16 amino acids. Germline V gives CDR1 SGHRS, CDR2 YFSETQ. Here the CDR3 DNA reads TGCGCCAGCAGCAGGACAGGGGCCCCCGTTTCAGGGGAGCAGTACTTC. Its protein is CASSRTGAPVSGEQYF. The variable domain in full, completed from reference TRBV5-1 and TRBJ2-7, reads KAGVTQTPRYLIKTRGQQVTLSCSPISGHRSVSWYQQTPGQGLQFLFEYFSETQRNKGNFPGRFSGRQFSNSRSEMNVSTLELGDSALYLCASSRTGAPVSGEQYFGPGTRLTVT.

The chain joins TRBV30 to TRBJ2-1, with 10 bases matching TRBD2. This CDR3 spans 15 amino acids. Per the germline V gene, CDR1 is GTSNPN and CDR2 is SVGIG (reference sequence). The V and J ends lost 3 bases and 3 bases, in that order; junction bases with no gene match: 5. CDR3 in amino acids: CAWRESGRDYNEQFF. The CDR3 DNA is TGTGCCTGGAGGGAAAGCGGGAGGGACTACAATGAGCAGTTCTTC.

The chain links TRBV5-8 to TRBJ2-5, with 13 bases matching TRBD2. CDR1 is SGHTS and CDR2 is YDEGEE in the germline V gene. With V trimmed by 4 bases and J by 7 bases, 7 bases remained unmatched. The CDR3 runs 15 residues. Here the CDR3 reads CASSPGLAGLGTQYF. CDR3 sequence (DNA): TGTGCCAGCAGCCCGGGACTAGCGGGACTTGGGACCCAGTACTTC.

The chain combines TRBV4-3 with TRBJ2-5; tentatively, D is TRBD2 (5 bases). The germline V and J ends were trimmed by 0 bases and 5 bases, with 16 bases remaining between them. This CDR3 contains 16 residues. Germline CDR1 and CDR2: LGHNA and YSLEER. Here the CDR3 reads CASSQDWRRPKETQYF. The CDR3 DNA sequence: TGCGCCAGCAGCCAAGATTGGCGGAGGCCTAAGGAGACCCAGTACTTC.

V and J are TRBV19 and TRBJ1-1; no firm D call. V was clipped by 4 bases and J by 6 bases, with 9 bases between them. This CDR3 has 12 residues. The germline V gene encodes CDR1 LNHDA and CDR2 SQIVND (reference sequence). For the CDR3, the DNA is TGTGCCAGTAGTACCAGACTTGCTGAAGCTTTCTTT. It is translated as CASSTRLAEAFF.

The CDR3 DNA is TGTGCCAGCAGCCTATCGACAGGGGGTTACGAGCAGTACTTC. Translation: CASSLSTGGYEQYF. The rearrangement uses TRBV9 and TRBJ2-7, with 9 bases that match TRBD1. The CDR3 runs 14 residues. The germline gives CDR1 SGDLS, CDR2 YYNGEE. J was trimmed by 4 bases and V by 4 bases; bases with no gene match: 6.

In this sample, this clone turned up a few times. The rearrangement links TRBV9 to TRBJ1-1; 7 bases line up with TRBD1. Trimming at V came to 5 bases and at J to 1 base, leaving 8 bases not matched to a gene. The CDR3 sequence is 15 residues long. Germline V gene lookup returns CDR1 SGDLS and CDR2 YYNGEE. The CDR3: CASSPYDRANTEAFF. The CDR3, as DNA: TGTGCCAGCAGTCCCTACGACAGGGCGAACACTGAAGCTTTCTTT.

V usage is TRBV5-1 and J usage is TRBJ2-2, with a possible D match to TRBD1 (5 bases). The CDR3 is made up of 16 amino acids. Trimming took off 2 bases at V and 5 bases at J, with 16 bases between the two ends. Germline CDR1 SGHRS, CDR2 YFSETQ. The CDR3 DNA reads as TGCGCCAGCAGCTTAAGGGGCCAAAGAGAAACCGGGGAGCTGTTTTTT. The encoded protein is CASSLRGQRETGELFF. The full variable domain, with the rest looked up from reference TRBV5-1 and TRBJ2-2, is KAGVTQTPRYLIKTRGQQVTLSCSPISGHRSVSWYQQTPGQGLQFLFEYFSETQRNKGNFPGRFSGRQFSNSRSEMNVSTLELGDSALYLCASSLRGQRETGELFFGEGSRLTVL.

The chain uses TRBV6-1 and TRBJ1-5, with D maybe TRBD1 (5 bases). Germline V gene sequence: CDR1 MNHNS, CDR2 SASEGT. Trimming removed 1 base at V and 4 bases at J, with 17 bases between. The CDR3 has 17 residues. The CDR3 DNA reads TGTGCCAGCAGTGAAGATTTAGGAGGGGCCCAGAATCAGCCCCAGCATTTT. Protein sequence: CASSEDLGGAQNQPQHF.